Here is one TCR beta chain with its context. The antigen remains unidentified. Profiling relied on immunoSEQ multiplex PCR, and the TCRdb table lists in-frame clones only, not all of them. The top ten hold 2.5% to 3% of the sample, which has about 97,000 clones, around nine tenths seen once. V lost 4 bases to trimming and J lost 8 bases, with 14 bases between them. Germline V CDR1 and CDR2: LNHDA, SQIVND (reference sequence). The length of the CDR3 is 14 residues. This sample was included in a study of T cell responses to AZD1222 COVID-19 vaccine. Overall study findings and caveats: Epitopes outside B.1.351 and B.1.1.7 mutated regions reportedly drew nearly half of spike TCRs. Two AZD1222 doses significantly raised spike-specific TCR breadth and depth over controls. Donors were chiefly white British, with a greater number of females, and clonal diversity was perhaps underestimated. Spike-wide coverage was observed for vaccine-associated CD4 TCRs, with dominant responses at 160-218 and 743-854.

This TCR derives from an adult in good health. This chain joins TRBV19 and TRBJ1-4, with D unclear. Sample: peripheral blood, taken on day 0 of AZD1222 vaccination. The CDR3 sequence: CASSKARREEKLFF. The DNA of the CDR3 is TGTGCCAGTAGTAAGGCACGTCGAGAGGAAAAACTGTTTTTT.